What follows describes a single T cell receptor (beta chain). The CDR3 runs to 16 residues. Trimming pared 3 bases from V and 3 bases from J, leaving 16 bases between. Germline assignment: CDR1 SGDLS and CDR2 YYNGEE. This entry is derived from a study of blood T cell repertoires in COVID-19. Profiling relied on immunoSEQ multiplex PCR, and the TCRdb table lists in-frame clones only, not all of them. The data hold just under 65,000 clones, with around 76% observed a single time. Sequences were obtained from peripheral blood. The TCR was taken from a human donor in a cohort sampled during active COVID-19. The chain employs TRBV9 and TRBJ2-1; tentatively, D is TRBD2 (6 bases). In nucleotides, the CDR3 is TGTGCCAGCAGCGGATGGGACTCGGATTACTACAATGAGCAGTTCTTC. Its translation: CASSGWDSDYYNEQFF.